This T cell receptor beta chain was recorded in a study of T cell responses to AZD1222 COVID-19 vaccine. From germline, CDR1 is SGHTA and CDR2 FQGNSA. This CDR3 is built from 15 residues. Trimming removed 5 bases from V and 4 bases from J, with 17 bases in between. Sequenced by immunoSEQ multiplex PCR; TCRdb stores in-frame clones only, minus some. The sample has under 250,000 clones, about 92% seen once; the top ten hold about 1%. This chain connects TRBV7-2 to TRBJ1-2; tentative D call: TRBD1 (6 bases). Sample: peripheral blood, taken on day 0 of MenACWY control vaccination. The source of this sequence is an adult in good health. The CDR3 DNA follows: TGTGCCAGCAGCCCACGGGAAGGGGGACTCTATGGCTACACCTTC. Translated, it gives CASSPREGGLYGYTF.